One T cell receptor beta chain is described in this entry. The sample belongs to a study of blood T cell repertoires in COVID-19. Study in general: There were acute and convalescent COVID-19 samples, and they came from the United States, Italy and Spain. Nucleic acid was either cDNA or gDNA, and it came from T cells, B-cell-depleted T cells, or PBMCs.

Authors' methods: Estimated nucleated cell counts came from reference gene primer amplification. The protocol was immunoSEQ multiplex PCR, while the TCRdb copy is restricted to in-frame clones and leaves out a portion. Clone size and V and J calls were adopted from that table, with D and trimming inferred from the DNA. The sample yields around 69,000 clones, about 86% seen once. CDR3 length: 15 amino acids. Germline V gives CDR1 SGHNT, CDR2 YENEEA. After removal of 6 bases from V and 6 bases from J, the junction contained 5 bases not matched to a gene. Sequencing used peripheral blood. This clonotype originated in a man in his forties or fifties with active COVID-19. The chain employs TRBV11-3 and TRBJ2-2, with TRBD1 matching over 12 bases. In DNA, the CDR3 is TGTGCCAGCAGTCCGGGACAGGGGGCGGCCGGGGAGCTGTTTTTT. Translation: CASSPGQGAAGELFF.